These T cell receptor beta chains were read from a single sample in a study of shared clonotypes between healthy human individuals. Repertoires were generated with immunoSEQ multiplex PCR, while TCRdb's copy carries only in-frame clones and drops some. The sample gives around 2.1 million clones, roughly 91% of which show up once; under 2% is in the top ten. The sample consisted of naive CD8+ T cells from PBMCs. These receptors were collected from a man in his late teens or twenties in good health. Some clones in this sample may be carry-over from other donors' samples. Both conserved end residues are part of each CDR3. D genes are given only for firm matches. Size tells how often a clone was seen (once, few, many) or the class of an expanded clone, and some rows leave it out.

>TRBJ2-7|TRBV9|TRBD1|once
CASSTSRDRGNEQYF
TGTGCCAGCAGCACCTCCCGGGACAGGGGTAACGAGCAGTACTTC
>TRBJ1-2|TRBV10-3|NA|NA
CAIGPVLFYGYTF
TGTGCCATCGGGCCTGTCCTATTTTATGGCTACACCTTC
>TRBJ2-7|TRBV27|NA|NA
CASSPPMADEQYF
TGTGCCAGCAGCCCCCCGATGGCCGACGAGCAGTACTTC
>TRBJ1-2|TRBV5-5|TRBD1|NA
CASSVVFGTGVYGYTF
TGTGCCAGCAGCGTGGTGTTCGGGACAGGGGTCTATGGCTACACCTTC
>TRBJ2-1|TRBV27|NA|NA
CASSFGGHEQFF
TGTGCCAGCAGTTTTGGGGGTCATGAGCAGTTCTTC
>TRBJ2-7|TRBV27|NA|NA
CASSLYRESGYEQYF
TGTGCCAGCAGTTTGTACAGGGAAAGTGGCTACGAGCAGTACTTC
>TRBJ2-5|TRBV7-8|NA|NA
CASSLEGSGTQYF
TGTGCCAGCAGCTTAGAGGGCTCGGGGACCCAGTACTTC
>TRBJ2-1|TRBV2|TRBD2|NA
CASSDGLAGQYNEQFF
TGTGCCAGCAGTGATGGTCTAGCGGGACAGTACAATGAGCAGTTCTTC
>TRBJ1-1|TRBV2|NA|NA
CANPAGSTEAFF
TGTGCCAACCCAGCGGGGAGCACTGAAGCTTTCTTT
>TRBJ2-3|TRBV9|NA|NA
CASSVGTLRTDTQYF
TGTGCCAGCAGCGTGGGGACCTTAAGGACAGATACGCAGTATTTT
>TRBJ2-2|TRBV9|TRBD1|NA
CASSVGTDRGTGELFF
TGTGCCAGCAGCGTAGGGACAGACAGGGGCACCGGGGAGCTGTTTTTT
>TRBJ2-3|TRBV27|TRBD1|NA
CASSRRDRGLVPATQYF
TGTGCCAGCAGTCGCCGGGACAGGGGGCTCGTACCTGCTACGCAGTATTTT
>TRBJ1-1|TRBV7-9|NA|NA
CASSPDTEAFF
TGTGCCAGCAGCCCGGATACTGAAGCTTTCTTT
>TRBJ1-1|TRBV27|NA|NA
CASSLSTMNTEAFF
TGTGCCAGCAGTTTATCGACAATGAACACTGAAGCTTTCTTT
>TRBJ2-7|TRBV4-3|NA|NA
CASSQGTLSYEQYF
TGCGCCAGCAGCCAAGGGACACTCTCCTACGAGCAGTACTTC
>TRBJ1-3|TRBV7-9|NA|NA
CASSLVNTPVSGNTIYF
TGTGCCAGCAGCTTAGTTAATACGCCCGTCTCTGGAAACACCATATATTTT
>TRBJ1-4|TRBV15|NA|NA
CATSSRQLTNEKLFF
TGTGCCACCAGCTCACGACAGCTCACTAATGAAAAACTGTTTTTT
>TRBJ1-6|TRBV6-5|TRBD1|NA
CASSYGQGANSPLHF
TGTGCCAGCAGCTACGGACAGGGGGCCAATTCACCCCTCCACTTT
>TRBJ2-5|TRBV5-6|NA|NA
CASSSVGLETQYF
TGTGCCAGCAGCTCGGTGGGTCTAGAGACCCAGTACTTC
>TRBJ1-1|TRBV7-9|NA|NA
CASSLGLRQVMNTEAFF
TGTGCCAGCAGCTTAGGCCTCCGACAGGTAATGAACACTGAAGCTTTCTTT
>TRBJ1-3|TRBV30|NA|NA
CAWRAANTIYF
TGTGCCTGGAGAGCAGCCAACACCATATATTTT
>TRBJ2-1|TRBV15|NA|NA
CATSATRNNEQFF
TGTGCCACCAGCGCGACCCGGAACAATGAGCAGTTCTTC
>TRBJ2-7|TRBV5-6|TRBD1|NA
CASSFGTGAYEQYF
TGTGCCAGCAGCTTCGGGACAGGGGCCTACGAGCAGTACTTC
>TRBJ2-7|TRBV2|TRBD1|NA
CASLQGAYEQYF
TGTGCCAGCTTGCAGGGGGCCTACGAGCAGTACTTC
>TRBJ2-1|TRBV6-4|NA|NA
CASNNREAYNEQFF
TGTGCCAGCAACAACCGCGAGGCATACAATGAGCAGTTCTTC
>TRBJ2-4|TRBV13|TRBD1|NA
CASSLGRQGKNIQYF
TGTGCCAGCAGCTTAGGACGACAGGGGAAAAACATTCAGTACTTC
>TRBJ2-1|TRBV5-1|TRBD2|NA
CASSLAGGPMNEQFF
TGCGCCAGCAGCTTAGCGGGAGGGCCAATGAATGAGCAGTTCTTC
>TRBJ1-2|TRBV11-2|NA|NA
CASSLGGNQGYTF
TGTGCCAGCAGCTTAGGAGGGAATCAGGGCTACACCTTC
>TRBJ1-2|TRBV30|NA|once
CAWSRYGGAGGYTF
TGTGCCTGGAGTCGGTATGGGGGCGCGGGGGGCTACACCTTC
>TRBJ2-7|TRBV7-9|TRBD2|NA
CASSLSSGRALFEQYF
TGTGCCAGCAGCTTATCTAGCGGGAGGGCCCTTTTCGAGCAGTACTTC
>TRBJ2-7|TRBV27|TRBD2|NA
CASSLKTSSPYEQYF
TGTGCCAGCAGCCTAAAGACTAGCAGTCCCTACGAGCAGTACTTC
>TRBJ2-7|TRBV27|NA|NA
CASTSLAREQYF
TGTGCCAGCACTAGTCTTGCAAGGGAGCAGTACTTC
>TRBJ1-2|TRBV6-4|TRBD1|NA
CASKAQTGEFGYTF
TGTGCCAGCAAGGCACAGACAGGGGAGTTTGGCTACACCTTC
>TRBJ1-4|TRBV2|NA|NA
CASSEDGTEKLFF
TGTGCCAGCAGTGAAGATGGAACGGAAAAACTGTTTTTT
>TRBJ1-5|TRBV7-8|NA|once
CASSLAPGGQPQHF
TGTGCCAGCAGCTTAGCGCCGGGGGGTCAGCCCCAGCATTTT
>TRBJ2-1|TRBV6-1|NA|NA
CASSETRYYEQFF
TGTGCCAGCAGTGAAACCCGATACTATGAGCAGTTCTTC
>TRBJ1-5|TRBV6-5|NA|NA
CASSPSPNQPQHF
TGTGCCAGCAGTCCTTCCCCAAATCAGCCCCAGCATTTT
>TRBJ2-7|TRBV11-2|NA|NA
CASSFGQTYEQYF
TGTGCCAGCAGCTTCGGACAAACCTACGAGCAGTACTTC
>TRBJ2-5|TRBV19|NA|NA
CASSGGIIPQETQYF
TGTGCCAGTAGTGGGGGGATCATTCCACAAGAGACCCAGTACTTC
>TRBJ2-7|TRBV27|NA|NA
CASSLSAYRITYEQYF
TGTGCCAGCAGTTTATCCGCATACCGGATTACCTACGAGCAGTACTTC
>TRBJ2-5|TRBV28|TRBD2|NA
CASSYTPSGRAQETQYF
TGTGCCAGCAGTTATACTCCTAGCGGGAGGGCCCAAGAGACCCAGTACTTC
>TRBJ2-5|TRBV4-1|NA|NA
CASSQDREETQYF
TGCGCCAGCAGCCAAGACAGAGAGGAGACCCAGTACTTC
>TRBJ1-3|TRBV9|TRBD1|NA
CASSSRTGHTIYF
TGTGCCAGCAGCTCGAGGACAGGACACACCATATATTTT
>TRBJ2-4|TRBV7-9|TRBD1|NA
CASSLTGGAAKNIQYF
TGTGCCAGCAGCTTAACAGGGGGCGCCGCCAAAAACATTCAGTACTTC
>TRBJ2-1|TRBV5-1|TRBD2|NA
CASSLGLAFRYEQFF
TGCGCCAGCAGCTTGGGACTAGCATTTAGATATGAGCAGTTCTTC
>TRBJ2-1|TRBV2|TRBD2|NA
CASSERGLAGTNEQFF
TGTGCCAGCAGTGAAAGAGGACTAGCGGGAACGAATGAGCAGTTCTTC
>TRBJ2-7|TRBV7-2|NA|NA
CASSLRVPYEQYF
TGTGCCAGCAGCTTGAGGGTTCCCTACGAGCAGTACTTC
>TRBJ1-1|TRBV2|NA|NA
CASSPGAPPEAFF
TGTGCCAGCAGTCCCGGCGCGCCCCCCGAAGCTTTCTTT
>TRBJ2-1|TRBV27|TRBD2|NA
CASSLVDAGGYNEQFF
TGTGCCAGCAGTTTAGTCGATGCGGGGGGATACAATGAGCAGTTCTTC
>TRBJ2-2|TRBV6-4|NA|many
CASSAGNTGELFF
TGTGCCAGCAGTGCAGGGAACACCGGGGAGCTGTTTTTT
>TRBJ2-7|TRBV13|NA|NA
CASSLTTPYEQYF
TGTGCCAGCAGCTTAACGACCCCCTACGAGCAGTACTTC
>TRBJ2-2|TRBV6-5|NA|NA
CASSYSVAGELFF
TGTGCCAGCAGTTACTCGGTGGCCGGGGAGCTGTTTTTT
>TRBJ2-2|TRBV13|TRBD2|NA
CASSSRLAGSTGELFF
TGTGCCAGCAGCTCCCGACTAGCGGGTAGCACCGGGGAGCTGTTTTTT
>TRBJ2-1|TRBV7-2|TRBD2|NA
CASSFKGLAGVVHEQFF
TGTGCCAGCAGCTTTAAGGGACTAGCGGGAGTAGTCCATGAGCAGTTCTTC
>TRBJ2-1|TRBV7-9|NA|NA
CASSSILYNEQFF
TGTGCCAGCAGCTCAATACTTTACAATGAGCAGTTCTTC
>TRBJ2-1|TRBV4-1|TRBD1|NA
CASRWGTGVYNEQFF
TGCGCCAGCAGATGGGGGACAGGGGTCTACAATGAGCAGTTCTTC
>TRBJ2-7|TRBV5-1|NA|NA
CASSLVGRREQYF
TGCGCCAGCAGCTTGGTGGGCAGACGCGAGCAGTACTTC
>TRBJ1-2|TRBV7-2|TRBD1|NA
CASSLEGQGAVGYTF
TGTGCCAGCAGCTTAGAAGGGCAGGGGGCGGTGGGCTACACCTTC
>TRBJ2-5|TRBV7-9|TRBD1|NA
CASSLAEGQGKETQYF
TGTGCCAGCAGCTTAGCGGAGGGACAGGGCAAAGAGACCCAGTACTTC
>TRBJ2-7|TRBV19|NA|NA
CATSWAAEQYF
TGTGCCACCTCTTGGGCAGCCGAGCAGTACTTC